This T cell receptor (beta chain) emerged from a study of T cell responses to AZD1222 COVID-19 vaccine. CDR1 is MNHNS, CDR2 SASEGT, per germline. This CDR3 comprises 15 residues. The ends lost 0 bases at V and 3 bases at J; junction bases unmatched: 3. In this sample, this clone turned up a few times. Only in-frame clones appear in the TCRdb table, and some are missing; sequencing was by immunoSEQ multiplex PCR. The sample comprises about 140,000 clones, 70% to 90% of which are singletons, and roughly 4.7% rests with the top ten. The sample was peripheral blood, taken on day 0 of AZD1222 vaccination. The chain couples TRBV6-1 to TRBJ2-5; 8 nucleotides align to TRBD2. The TCR originated in an adult in good health. The CDR3 loop is CASSEAISGEETQYF. The CDR3 bases are TGTGCCAGCAGTGAAGCGATTAGCGGGGAAGAGACCCAGTACTTC.